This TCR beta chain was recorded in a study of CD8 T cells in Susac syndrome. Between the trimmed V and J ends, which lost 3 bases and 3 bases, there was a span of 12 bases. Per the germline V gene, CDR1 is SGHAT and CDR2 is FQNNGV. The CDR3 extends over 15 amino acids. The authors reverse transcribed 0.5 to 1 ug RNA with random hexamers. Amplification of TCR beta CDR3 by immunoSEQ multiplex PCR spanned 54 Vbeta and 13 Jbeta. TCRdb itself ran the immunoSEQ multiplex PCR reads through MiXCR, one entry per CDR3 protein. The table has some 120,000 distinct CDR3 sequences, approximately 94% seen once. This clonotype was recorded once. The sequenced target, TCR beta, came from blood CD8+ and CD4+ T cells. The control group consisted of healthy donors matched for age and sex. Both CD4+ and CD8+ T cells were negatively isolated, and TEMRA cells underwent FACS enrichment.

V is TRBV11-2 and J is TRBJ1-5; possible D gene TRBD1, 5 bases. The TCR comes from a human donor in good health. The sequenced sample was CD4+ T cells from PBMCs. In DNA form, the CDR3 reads TGTGCCAGCAGCTTGGTTCGGGGGAACAATCAGCCCCAGCATTTT. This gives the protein CASSLVRGNNQPQHF.